Listed below are T cell receptor beta chains from one sample, sequenced in a study of blood T cell repertoires in COVID-19. Clones were read by immunoSEQ multiplex PCR, and TCRdb kept only the in-frame ones, dropping some. In the table there are fewer than 350,000 clones, under 95% of which are singletons. The specimen sequenced was PBMCs or T cells enriched from blood (not recorded which). The receptors originated from a woman aged 40 to 50 with acute COVID-19. Each CDR3 is given with its conserved first and last residue. A D gene is named only where the DNA matches it firmly. Clone size, where shown, is once, few, many, or a class for clones that have expanded.

V gene	D gene	J gene	clone size	CDR3 protein	CDR3 DNA
TRBV2	NA	TRBJ2-7	NA	CASRGGGHEQYF	TGTGCCAGCAGAGGCGGGGGCCACGAGCAGTACTTC
TRBV18	NA	TRBJ1-5	NA	CASSTSDNQPQHF	TGTGCCAGCTCAACCAGTGACAATCAGCCCCAGCATTTT
TRBV7-9	NA	TRBJ2-5	NA	CASSLKETAGETQYF	TGTGCCAGCAGCTTAAAGGAGACGGCGGGGGAGACCCAGTACTTC
TRBV30	NA	TRBJ1-2	NA	CAWVQGLYGYTF	TGTGCCTGGGTGCAGGGTCTCTATGGCTACACCTTC
TRBV24-1	TRBD1	TRBJ1-5	NA	CATSESRQGALGNQPQHF	TGTGCCACCAGTGAATCCCGACAGGGGGCTTTGGGCAATCAGCCCCAGCATTTT
TRBV11-3	NA	TRBJ2-3	NA	CASSVYSSTDTQYF	TGTGCCAGCAGCGTCTATAGTAGCACAGATACGCAGTATTTT
TRBV2	TRBD1	TRBJ1-1	once	CASRPTDRGNTEAFF	TGTGCCAGCAGGCCGACTGACAGGGGGAACACTGAAGCTTTCTTT
TRBV19	NA	TRBJ2-7	NA	CASSSPGSYEQYF	TGTGCCAGTAGTAGCCCCGGCTCCTACGAGCAGTACTTC
TRBV15	TRBD1	TRBJ2-1	NA	CATSRGSGQGYEQFF	TGTGCCACCAGCAGAGGATCGGGACAGGGTTATGAGCAGTTCTTC
TRBV18	TRBD2	TRBJ2-7	NA	CASSPPSGSIYEQYF	TGTGCCAGCTCACCACCTAGCGGGAGTATCTACGAGCAGTACTTC
TRBV5-1	TRBD1	TRBJ2-1	NA	CASSHTKTGGASYNEQFF	TGCGCCAGCAGCCATACAAAGACAGGGGGCGCGAGCTACAATGAGCAGTTCTTC
TRBV16	TRBD1	TRBJ1-5	NA	CASIGQGAGQPQHF	TGTGCCAGCATCGGACAGGGGGCCGGTCAGCCCCAGCATTTT
TRBV5-1	TRBD1	TRBJ1-2	NA	CASSLARRTGDVYGYTF	TGCGCCAGCAGCTTGGCCCGCCGGACAGGGGATGTCTATGGCTACACCTTC
TRBV24-1	NA	TRBJ1-5	NA	CATSEAGGNSNQPQHF	TGTGCCACCAGTGAAGCCGGGGGAAATAGCAATCAGCCCCAGCATTTT
TRBV5-1	NA	TRBJ1-1	once	CASSVGGVNTEAFF	TGCGCCAGCAGCGTGGGGGGAGTGAACACTGAAGCTTTCTTT
TRBV20-1	NA	TRBJ1-4	NA	CSASDEKLFF	TGCAGTGCCTCAGATGAAAAACTGTTTTTT
TRBV15	NA	TRBJ1-3	NA	CATSRDPPGLGNTIYF	TGTGCCACCAGCAGAGACCCCCCGGGTTTAGGAAACACCATATATTTT
TRBV19	TRBD2	TRBJ2-3	NA	CASSISSGASTDTQYF	TGTGCCAGTAGTATTTCCAGCGGGGCTAGCACAGATACGCAGTATTTT
TRBV21-1	NA	TRBJ1-1	NA	CASSNQGQATEAFF	TGTGCCAGCAGCAACCAGGGGCAGGCCACTGAAGCTTTCTTT
TRBV28	TRBD1	TRBJ2-7	NA	CASSLPRTGGKYEQYF	TGTGCCAGCAGTTTACCCCGGACAGGGGGTAAGTACGAGCAGTACTTC
TRBV18	TRBD1	TRBJ2-2	once	CASSQSTGDTGELFF	TGTGCCAGCTCACAATCGACAGGGGACACCGGGGAGCTGTTTTTT
TRBV28	TRBD1	TRBJ1-2	NA	CASSSGTGGIYGYTF	TGTGCCAGCAGTTCGGGGACAGGGGGCATCTATGGCTACACCTTC
TRBV18	TRBD1	TRBJ1-4	NA	CASSPPSRGQGEKLFF	TGTGCCAGCTCACCACCGAGCAGGGGGCAAGGTGAAAAACTGTTTTTT
TRBV9	TRBD2	TRBJ2-3	once	CASSVVGSGGAADTQYF	TGTGCCAGCAGCGTAGTAGGTAGCGGGGGGGCAGCGGATACGCAGTATTTT
TRBV29-1	TRBD2	TRBJ2-5	NA	CSVALAGTQETQYF	TGCAGCGTTGCACTAGCGGGGACACAAGAGACCCAGTACTTC
TRBV6-4	TRBD2	TRBJ2-5	once	CASRTGTSGGNQETQYF	TGTGCCAGCAGGACCGGGACTAGCGGGGGAAACCAAGAGACCCAGTACTTC
TRBV27	TRBD1	TRBJ1-5	NA	CASSLGQGSNQPQHF	TGTGCCAGCAGTTTAGGACAGGGTAGCAATCAGCCCCAGCATTTT
TRBV3-1/TRBV3-2	TRBD1	TRBJ1-2	NA	CASSPYSGTGVYGYTF	TGTGCCAGCAGCCCCTATTCCGGGACAGGGGTCTATGGCTACACCTTC
TRBV18	NA	TRBJ2-3	NA	CASSPLGAHTDTQYF	TGTGCCAGCTCACCGCTGGGGGCCCACACAGATACGCAGTATTTT
TRBV4-1	NA	TRBJ2-3	NA	CASSQEVTTDTQYF	TGCGCCAGCAGCCAGGAGGTTACCACAGATACGCAGTATTTT
TRBV10-3	NA	TRBJ1-1	NA	CAIGTTPENTEAFF	TGTGCCATCGGGACAACACCTGAGAACACTGAAGCTTTCTTT
TRBV7-9	TRBD1	TRBJ1-6	NA	CASSSGQGINSPLHF	TGTGCCAGCAGCTCCGGACAGGGAATTAATTCACCCCTCCACTTT
TRBV6-1	TRBD1	TRBJ1-2	NA	CASSAHQNRGNYGYTF	TGTGCCAGCAGTGCCCACCAGAACAGGGGGAACTATGGCTACACCTTC
TRBV7-2	NA	TRBJ1-1	NA	CASSLKVGRNTEAFF	TGTGCCAGCAGCTTAAAGGTAGGGAGGAACACTGAAGCTTTCTTT
TRBV7-2	NA	TRBJ1-1	NA	CASSWNRDSIGAFF	TGTGCCAGCAGTTGGAATCGGGACTCCATAGGGGCTTTCTTT
TRBV10-3	NA	TRBJ2-7	once	CAISEGGQMSSYEQYF	TGTGCCATCAGTGAGGGAGGACAGATGAGCTCCTACGAGCAGTACTTC
TRBV18	NA	TRBJ1-1	NA	CASSPMKGDTEAFF	TGTGCCAGCTCACCTATGAAAGGGGACACTGAAGCTTTCTTT
TRBV9	NA	TRBJ2-3	NA	CASSVMSSDTQYF	TGTGCCAGCAGCGTAATGTCGTCAGATACGCAGTATTTT
TRBV30	NA	TRBJ1-6	NA	CAWQQNSYNSPLHF	TGTGCCTGGCAACAGAACTCCTATAATTCACCCCTCCACTTT
TRBV4-2	NA	TRBJ1-1	NA	CASSQVEREGTEAFF	TGTGCCAGCAGCCAAGTAGAACGGGAAGGGACTGAAGCTTTCTTT
TRBV9	NA	TRBJ2-2	NA	CASSVSGITGELFF	TGTGCCAGCAGCGTCTCAGGGATCACCGGGGAGCTGTTTTTT
TRBV24-1	NA	TRBJ2-2	NA	CATSVGGDTGELFF	TGTGCCACCAGTGTAGGGGGAGACACCGGGGAGCTGTTTTTT
TRBV21-1	NA	TRBJ2-6	once	CASRMVERLGANVLTF	TGTGCCAGCAGAATGGTGGAGAGACTTGGGGCCAACGTCCTGACTTTC